The 26 T cell receptor beta chains listed next were all sequenced from one sample in a study of blood T cell repertoires in COVID-19 (dated by TCRdb to 2019 to 2021). Libraries were built with the immunoSEQ multiplex PCR assay. Held by TCRdb, this immuneACCESS table contains in-frame sequences only and omits some clones. Under half of the omission traces to an unresolved V gene where checked; the cause of the rest is unknown. Counted in this sample were under 100,000 clones; roughly 90% of them appeared once. 3% to 4% of the sample lies in the top ten. The sequenced material came from peripheral blood. The receptors shown here come from a woman aged 65 to 85 with acute or convalescent COVID-19.

The V call is TRBV5-4, the J call TRBJ1-1; D is undetermined. The CDR3 runs to 13 residues. V dropped 4 bases and J dropped 4 bases, with 11 bases sitting between them. Germline V gene sequence: CDR1 SGHNT, CDR2 YYREEE (reference sequence). Here the CDR3 reads CASSPEWSTEAFF. The CDR3 nucleotides read TGTGCCAGCAGCCCGGAGTGGAGCACTGAAGCTTTCTTT.

The rearrangement uses TRBV7-9 and TRBJ1-6; 8 bases align to TRBD1. V lost 5 bases to trimming and J lost 0 bases; unmatched junction nucleotides: 6. The CDR3 covers 17 residues. Germline lookup yields CDR1 SEHNR and CDR2 FQNEAQ (reference sequence). CDR3 sequence reads: CASSTDRGSSYNSPLHF. In DNA, the CDR3 is TGTGCCAGCAGCACTGACAGGGGTAGCTCCTATAATTCACCCCTCCACTTT.

The count of this clone is one. The chain recombines TRBV18 with TRBJ1-5, with 9 nucleotides matching TRBD1. In germline, CDR1 is KGHSH, CDR2 LQKENI. Trimming removed 2 bases from V and 6 bases from J; junction bases left unmatched: 8. This CDR3 has 16 residues. The CDR3 loop is CASSPSPGQGVQPQHF. CDR3 DNA sequence: TGTGCCAGCTCACCAAGTCCGGGACAGGGAGTTCAGCCCCAGCATTTT.

The chain combines TRBV19 with TRBJ1-6; 7 nucleotides match TRBD1. The CDR3 length is 15 residues. Germline-derived CDR1 and CDR2 are LNHDA and SQIVND (reference sequence). V shed 8 bases and J 5 bases; nucleotides not matched to a gene: 9. Here the CDR3 DNA reads TGTGCCAGTCGCCCACAGGGGTTCAATAATTCACCCCTCCACTTT. Translated, it gives CASRPQGFNNSPLHF.

The chain combines TRBV5-6 with TRBJ2-5; 10 positions agree with TRBD2. V lost 1 base, J lost 1 base, and 10 bases stayed unmatched. CDR1 is SGHDT, CDR2 YYEEEE, per germline. The CDR3 is 18 residues long. CDR3 loop: CASSLLRRVAGGQETQYF. The DNA for the CDR3 is TGTGCCAGCAGCTTGTTACGTAGGGTAGCGGGAGGCCAAGAGACCCAGTACTTC.

The chain is built from TRBV5-1 and TRBJ1-2; D is undetermined. V lost 0 bases and J lost 5, with 5 bases in between. The CDR3 contains 12 residues. CDR1 is SGHRS, CDR2 YFSETQ, per germline. The CDR3 sequence: CASSLGQYGYTF. The CDR3 DNA reads TGCGCCAGCAGCTTGGGTCAGTATGGCTACACCTTC.

This clone was counted a few times. J is TRBJ1-2 and V is TRBV18, with D perhaps TRBD1 (6 bases). The germline V gene encodes CDR1 KGHSH and CDR2 LQKENI. The CDR3 loop spans 14 amino acids. The V end lost 1 base, the J end lost 3 bases, and 9 bases lay between the germline ends. The DNA for the CDR3 is TGTGCCAGCTCACCACGCCCAGGGGACTATGGCTACACCTTC. Encoded protein: CASSPRPGDYGYTF. Using reference TRBV18 and TRBJ1-2 for the parts outside the CDR3, the full variable domain is NAGVMQNPRHLVRRRGQEARLRCSPMKGHSHVYWYRQLPEEGLKFMVYLQKENIIDESGMPKERFSAEFPKEGPSILRIQQVVRGDSAAYFCASSPRPGDYGYTFGSGTRLTVV.

This clone was seen a single time. The genes are TRBV5-1 and TRBJ2-1; 8 nucleotides agree with TRBD1. The CDR3 loop spans 14 amino acids. J lost 7 bases, V lost 0 bases, and 3 bases had no gene match. CDR1 SGHRS and CDR2 YFSETQ come from the germline V gene. CDR3 amino acids: CASSLGDRGNEQFF. Here the CDR3 DNA reads TGCGCCAGCAGCTTGGGCGACAGGGGAAATGAGCAGTTCTTC.

The J gene is TRBJ2-1, the V gene TRBV6-2 or TRBV6-3, with 7 bases that match TRBD1. With 5 bases clipped from V and 3 bases from J, the junction kept 19 bases outside the gene matches. The CDR3 totals 19 residues. Germline V gives CDR1 MNHEY, CDR2 SVGEGT. CDR3 residues: CASSRVQGVRLASYNEQFF. In nucleotides, the CDR3 is TGTGCCAGCAGTCGGGTTCAGGGGGTCAGGCTAGCTAGCTACAATGAGCAGTTCTTC.

This chain links TRBV28 with TRBJ2-2; 8 nucleotides match TRBD1. This CDR3 is built from 17 residues. The ends lost 6 bases at V and 4 bases at J; junction bases unmatched: 13. Germline assignment: CDR1 MDHEN and CDR2 SYDVKM. The CDR3 spells CASSPTAGGLSTGELFF. DNA for the CDR3: TGTGCCAGCAGCCCCACCGCAGGGGGCCTTAGCACCGGGGAGCTGTTTTTT.

CDR3 sequence (DNA): TGTGCCAGCAGCGCATCCACGACAGCCTCCTATGGCTACACCTTC. It specifies CASSASTTASYGYTF. V is TRBV9 and J is TRBJ1-2; tentatively, D is TRBD1 (5 bases). The length of the CDR3 is 15 residues. Between the trimmed V and J ends, which lost 3 bases and 4 bases, there was a span of 16 bases. Germline CDR1 is SGDLS and CDR2 is YYNGEE. The variable domain in full, completed from reference TRBV9 and TRBJ1-2, reads DSGVTQTPKHLITATGQRVTLRCSPRSGDLSVYWYQQSLDQGLQFLIQYYNGEERAKGNILERFSAQQFPDLHSELNLSSLELGDSALYFCASSASTTASYGYTFGSGTRLTVV.

The rearrangement links TRBV5-4 to TRBJ1-1, with TRBD1 identical over 8 bases. CDR1 SGHNT and CDR2 YYREEE come from the germline V gene (reference sequence). V lost 4 bases, J lost 1 base, and 12 bases stayed unmatched. This CDR3 region has 17 residues. DNA for the CDR3: TGTGCCAGCAGCCCCCACGTTGGAGGACAGGGGAACACTGAAGCTTTCTTT. It codes for CASSPHVGGQGNTEAFF.

The chain joins TRBV10-1 to TRBJ2-7, with D tentatively TRBD1 (5 bases). The CDR3 is 13 amino acids. V shed 6 bases and J shed 3 bases, with 12 bases lying between them. Germline assignment: CDR1 WNHNN and CDR2 SYGVQD (reference sequence). The CDR3 bases are TGCGCCAGCAGAAGGGGCCTAAACTACGAGCAGTACTTC. It is translated as CASRRGLNYEQYF.

The chain recombines TRBV19 with TRBJ2-7; TRBD2 agrees at 12 bases. V lost 4 bases, J lost 1 base, and 2 bases stayed unmatched. There are 15 residues in the CDR3. CDR1 and CDR2 (germline): LNHDA, SQIVND (reference sequence). CDR3 bases: TGTGCCAGTAGTACCCTAGCGGGAGGGTCCTACGAGCAGTACTTC. Amino acid sequence: CASSTLAGGSYEQYF.

The gene calls are TRBV6-5 and TRBJ2-1; 7 bases map to TRBD2. The CDR3 extends over 14 amino acids. Germline CDR1 MNHEY, CDR2 SVGAGI. V shed 6 bases and J 6 bases; nucleotides not matched to a gene: 8. CDR3 residues: CASSRLATPNEQFF. The CDR3 DNA reads TGTGCCAGCAGCCGACTAGCCACCCCCAATGAGCAGTTCTTC.

V usage is TRBV5-5 and J usage is TRBJ1-4, with 7 bases identical to TRBD1. Germline V lookup: CDR1 SGHKS, CDR2 YYEKEE (reference sequence). V lost 0 bases to trimming and J lost 6 bases; unmatched junction nucleotides: 8. There are 16 residues in the CDR3. In DNA, the CDR3 is TGTGCCAGCAGCTTGGAGTTTGGACAGGACTATGAAAAACTGTTTTTT. Protein sequence: CASSLEFGQDYEKLFF.

On this clone: Germline and junction disagree at one end, which may indicate a read error. The chain is built from TRBV30 and TRBJ1-5, with 7 bases aligning to TRBD1. The CDR3 has 13 amino acids. Germline V gene sequence: CDR1 GTSNPN, CDR2 SVGIG (reference sequence). CDR3 in DNA: TGTGCCTGGACCCGGGACAGCAGTCAGCCCCAGCATTTT. This gives the protein CAWTRDSSQPQHF. Drawing the rest from reference TRBV30 and TRBJ1-5, the complete variable domain is SQTIHQWPATLVQPVGSPLSLECTVEGTSNPNLYWYRQAAGRGLQLLFYSVGIGQISSEVPQNLSASRPQDRQFILSSKKLLLSDSGFYLCAWTRDSSQPQHFGDGTRLSIL.

This clone has just a few counts. V and J are TRBV5-1 and TRBJ2-1; 12 bases align to TRBD2. The V and J ends lost 4 bases and 8 bases, in that order; junction bases with no gene match: 10. Germline CDR1 reads SGHRS; CDR2 reads YFSETQ. The CDR3 runs 16 residues. CDR3 nucleotides: TGCGCCAGCAGCCCACTCGCTAGCGGGAGGGCCGATGAGCAGTTCTTC. It translates to CASSPLASGRADEQFF.

V and J are TRBV11-3 and TRBJ1-2, with 7 bases fitting TRBD1. The V segment lost 1 base and the J segment 0 bases; nucleotides outside the gene matches: 2. Germline V gene lookup returns CDR1 SGHNT and CDR2 YENEEA. The CDR3 runs 15 residues. The CDR3 sequence: CASSLGGQSNYGYTF. The CDR3 coding sequence is TGTGCCAGCAGCTTAGGGGGACAGTCTAACTATGGCTACACCTTC.

The V gene is TRBV6-5, the J gene TRBJ2-7; 7 nucleotides line up with TRBD1. Germline CDR1 is MNHEY and CDR2 is SVGAGI. Trimming at V came to 6 bases and at J to 6 bases, leaving 11 bases not matched to a gene. This CDR3 spans 14 amino acids. The CDR3 region is CASSPERGRFEQYF. CDR3 coding DNA: TGTGCCAGCAGCCCCGAAAGGGGGCGATTCGAGCAGTACTTC.

The V call is TRBV2, the J call TRBJ2-7; TRBD1 agrees at 7 bases. The CDR3 runs 15 residues. Trimming removed 2 bases from V and 3 bases from J; junction bases left unmatched: 7. From germline, CDR1 is SNHLY and CDR2 FYNNEI. The CDR3 region is CASSEKTGQNYEQYF. CDR3 in DNA: TGTGCCAGCAGTGAAAAAACGGGACAGAACTACGAGCAGTACTTC.

The rearrangement joins TRBV6-6 to TRBJ1-1; 8 positions agree with TRBD1. From germline, CDR1 is MNHNY and CDR2 SVGAGI (reference sequence). V shed 6 bases, J shed 3 bases, and the junction held 6 bases outside the gene matches. The CDR3 extends over 14 amino acids. The CDR3: CASSITGGDTEAFF. CDR3 in DNA: TGTGCCAGCAGCATTACAGGGGGGGACACTGAAGCTTTCTTT.

This clone was seen a single time. The chain uses TRBV5-1 and TRBJ2-5, with D uncertain. Per the germline V gene, CDR1 is SGHRS and CDR2 is YFSETQ. The ends were cut back, 6 bases at V and 5 bases at J, with 8 bases in the middle. The CDR3 extends over 11 amino acids. CDR3 amino acids: CASTDRETQYF. The CDR3 nucleotides read TGCGCCAGCACTGATCGGGAGACCCAGTACTTC.

The chain carries TRBV19 and TRBJ2-5; the D gene is possibly TRBD1 (6 bases). V lost 6 bases, J lost 0 bases, and 8 bases lay in between. Germline V lookup: CDR1 LNHDA, CDR2 SQIVND (reference sequence). The CDR3 is made up of 13 amino acids. CDR3 bases: TGTGCCAGTAGAGGACAGAACCAAGAGACCCAGTACTTC. It encodes CASRGQNQETQYF.

This chain connects TRBV2 to TRBJ1-5, with a tentative D call TRBD1 (5 bases). CDR3 length equals 16 residues. The germline V gene encodes CDR1 SNHLY and CDR2 FYNNEI. Trimming took off 5 bases at V and 0 bases at J, with 14 bases between the two ends. The CDR3 loop reads CASSIQGLYSNQPQHF. The DNA for the CDR3 is TGTGCCAGCAGTATCCAGGGATTATATAGCAATCAGCCCCAGCATTTT.

The rearrangement joins TRBV7-8 to TRBJ1-3, with 9 bases lining up with TRBD1. From germline, CDR1 is SGHVS and CDR2 FQNEAQ. Germline trimming cut 5 bases from V and 1 base from J; bases unmatched to any gene: 6. This CDR3 is 16 amino acids long. CDR3 sequence: CASSQTGGSSGNTIYF. CDR3 sequence (DNA): TGTGCCAGCAGCCAAACAGGGGGCTCATCTGGAAACACCATATATTTT.